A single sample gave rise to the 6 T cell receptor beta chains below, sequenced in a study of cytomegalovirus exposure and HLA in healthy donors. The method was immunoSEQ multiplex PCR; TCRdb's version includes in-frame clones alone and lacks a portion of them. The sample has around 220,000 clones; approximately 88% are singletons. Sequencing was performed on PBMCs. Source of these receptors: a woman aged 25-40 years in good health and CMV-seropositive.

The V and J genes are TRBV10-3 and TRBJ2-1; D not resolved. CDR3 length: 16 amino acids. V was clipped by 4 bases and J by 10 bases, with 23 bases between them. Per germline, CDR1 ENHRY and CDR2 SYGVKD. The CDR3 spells CAISVGRKGHELEQFF. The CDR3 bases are TGTGCCATCAGTGTAGGCCGGAAGGGCCACGAGTTGGAGCAGTTCTTC.

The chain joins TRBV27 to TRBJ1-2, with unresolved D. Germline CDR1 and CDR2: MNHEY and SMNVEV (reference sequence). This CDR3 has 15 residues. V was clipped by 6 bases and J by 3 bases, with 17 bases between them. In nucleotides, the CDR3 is TGTGCCAGCAGCAACCTGGGCTATAACTACTATGGCTACACCTTC. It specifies CASSNLGYNYYGYTF.

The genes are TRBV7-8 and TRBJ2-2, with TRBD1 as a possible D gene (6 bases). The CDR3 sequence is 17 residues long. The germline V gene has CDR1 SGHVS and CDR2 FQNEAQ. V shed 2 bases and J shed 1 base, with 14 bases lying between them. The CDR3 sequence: CASSLQPPGQNTGELFF. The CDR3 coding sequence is TGTGCCAGCAGCTTACAACCCCCGGGACAGAACACCGGGGAGCTGTTTTTT.

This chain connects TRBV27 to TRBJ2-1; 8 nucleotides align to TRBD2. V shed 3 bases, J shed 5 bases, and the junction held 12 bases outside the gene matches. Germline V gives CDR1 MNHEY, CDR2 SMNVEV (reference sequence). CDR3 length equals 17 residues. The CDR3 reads CASSFRVPAGADNEQFF. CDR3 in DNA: TGTGCCAGCAGTTTCCGAGTACCAGCGGGAGCGGACAATGAGCAGTTCTTC.

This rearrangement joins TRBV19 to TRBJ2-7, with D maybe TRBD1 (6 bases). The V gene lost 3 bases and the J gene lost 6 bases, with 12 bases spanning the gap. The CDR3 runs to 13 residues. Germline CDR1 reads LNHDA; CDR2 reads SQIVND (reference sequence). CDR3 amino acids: CASSIRTDSEQYF. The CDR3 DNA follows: TGTGCCAGTAGTATCCGGACAGACTCCGAGCAGTACTTC.

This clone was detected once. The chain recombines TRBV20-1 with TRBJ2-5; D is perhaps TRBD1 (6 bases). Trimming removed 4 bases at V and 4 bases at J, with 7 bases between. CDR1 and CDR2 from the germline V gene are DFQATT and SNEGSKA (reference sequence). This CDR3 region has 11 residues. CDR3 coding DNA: TGCAGTGCTAAGACAGGAGAGACCCAGTACTTC. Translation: CSAKTGETQYF.